These 18 T cell receptor beta chains were all obtained from the same sample, sequenced in a study of cytomegalovirus exposure and HLA in healthy donors. With 60 Vbeta and 13 Jbeta primers, the PCR was carried out. Using immunoSEQ multiplex PCR, the repertoire was profiled, and TCRdb retains in-frame clones only, with some absent. The repertoire has 150,000 or so clones, 75% to 80% of them found once; the top ten carry approximately 6.3%. The sequencing sample was made of PBMCs. Every receptor here comes from a middle-aged man in good health and CMV-seropositive.

The sample holds a few counts of this clone. The genes are TRBV5-1 and TRBJ1-6; 7 nucleotides line up with TRBD1. Germline CDR1 is SGHRS and CDR2 is YFSETQ. The CDR3 is 15 amino acids. V dropped 0 bases and J dropped 5; count of bases not matched to a gene: 2. CDR3 sequence (DNA): TGCGCCAGCAGCTTGGGACAGGGACATAATTCACCCCTCCACTTT. As protein: CASSLGQGHNSPLHF.

CDR3 protein: CASSVAAGGFYEQYF. As DNA, the CDR3 is TGTGCCAGCAGCGTAGCGGCAGGGGGCTTCTACGAGCAGTACTTC. The J gene is TRBJ2-7, the V gene TRBV9; TRBD1 matches 8 bases. The CDR3 length is 15 residues. With V trimmed by 0 bases and J by 3 bases, 5 bases remained unmatched. Germline-derived CDR1 and CDR2 are SGDLS and YYNGEE.

The CDR3 DNA sequence: TGTGCCAGCAGTTACGGACAGGGCGAAAAACTGTTTTTT. Translated: CASSYGQGEKLFF. This chain joins TRBV2 and TRBJ1-4; 8 nucleotides agree with TRBD1. Looked up from germline, CDR1 is SNHLY and CDR2 is FYNNEI. The CDR3 loop spans 13 amino acids. Losses at the gene ends were 5 bases for V and 8 bases for J; bases not matched to a gene: 4.

J is TRBJ2-5 and V is TRBV29-1, with TRBD2 identical over 7 bases. V lost 8 bases and J lost 4; bases outside the gene matches: 13. Germline V CDR1 and CDR2: SQVTM, ANQGSEA. The CDR3 length is 14 residues. The CDR3 sequence: CSTSTSVWAETQYF. As DNA, the CDR3 is TGCAGCACGTCAACTAGCGTCTGGGCAGAGACCCAGTACTTC.

The CDR3 DNA reads as TGTGCCAGCAGGCCACAGGGGACGGGCACAGATACGCAGTATTTT. Translating gives CASRPQGTGTDTQYF. The chain joins TRBV6-6 to TRBJ2-3; 7 bases line up with TRBD1. The CDR3 is 15 amino acids. Unmatched junction bases numbered 7, after V lost 6 bases and J lost 1 base. Per germline, CDR1 MNHNY and CDR2 SVGAGI (reference sequence).

The chain links TRBV6-1 to TRBJ2-2; no firm D call. The CDR3 loop spans 17 amino acids. Germline lookup yields CDR1 MNHNS and CDR2 SASEGT. Trimming stripped 3 bases from V and 4 bases from J, with 18 bases between. CDR3 DNA sequence: TGTGCCAGCAGTGAGGGTCTGTGGGCTCAGCCCACCGGGGAGCTGTTTTTT. It translates to CASSEGLWAQPTGELFF.

As concerns this clone: A junction boundary mismatches the germline segment, possibly from a read error. The J gene is TRBJ2-4, the V gene TRBV5-6; possibly TRBD2 for D (6 bases). Per the germline V gene, CDR1 is SGHDT and CDR2 is YYEEEE. CDR3 length: 16 residues. This CDR3 reads CASSPGRGMAGNSQYF. In DNA, the CDR3 is TGTGCCAGCAGCCCTGGTCGGGGCATGGCGGGAAACAGTCAGTACTTC.

The J gene is TRBJ2-1, the V gene TRBV11-2; D not resolved. The germline V and J ends were trimmed by 5 bases and 0 bases, with 11 bases remaining between them. Germline loops: CDR1 SGHAT, CDR2 FQNNGV. CDR3 length: 15 residues. CDR3 in amino acids: CASSQDSSSYNEQFF. As DNA, the CDR3 is TGTGCCAGCAGCCAAGACTCGAGCTCCTACAATGAGCAGTTCTTC.

The chain joins TRBV21-1 to TRBJ2-5; TRBD2 was called by the table and not checked on the DNA. TRBV21-1 is marked as a pseudogene. CDR3 size: 17 residues. DNA of the CDR3: TGTGCCAGCAGTCATGGGAGGGCTAGCGGGTGGGTAGAGACCCAGTACTTC. Translation gives CASSHGRASGWVETQYF.

The rearrangement links TRBV4-2 to TRBJ2-7, with 7 bases lining up with TRBD2. CDR1 LGHNA and CDR2 YNFKEQ come from the germline V gene. There are 19 residues in the CDR3. J lost 1 base, V lost 1 base, and 16 bases had no gene match. The CDR3 region has the DNA TGTGCCAGCAGCCAAGGTCCTTTTGGCGGGAGCCCGGGGTCCTACGAGCAGTACTTC. Residues: CASSQGPFGGSPGSYEQYF.

Of note for this clone: A junction end diverges from the germline sequence, so it may reflect a read error. The V and J genes are TRBV5-1 and TRBJ2-6; TRBD1 matches 8 bases. The CDR3 extends over 16 amino acids. Looked up from germline, CDR1 is SGHRS and CDR2 is YFSETQ. CDR3 DNA sequence: TGCGCCAGCAGCTACCTCAGGGGGCCTGGGGCCAACGGCCTGACTTTC. It translates to CASSYLRGPGANGLTF.

This clone has only a few counts. The chain is built from TRBV10-2 and TRBJ2-2, with TRBD2 identical over 11 bases. Trimming cost V 7 bases and J 4 bases; bases outside gene matches: 8. This CDR3 comprises 16 residues. CDR1 is WSHSY and CDR2 is SAAADI in the germline V gene. The CDR3 DNA reads as TGCGCCAGCACAAATGCCGGGACTAGCGGCACCGGGGAGCTGTTTTTT. Encoded protein: CASTNAGTSGTGELFF.

V gene TRBV30 combines with J gene TRBJ2-3; 8 bases align to TRBD2. The CDR3 is 19 amino acids. V lost 1 base, J lost 7 bases, and 22 bases stayed unmatched. CDR1 is GTSNPN, CDR2 SVGIG, per germline (reference sequence). CDR3 amino acids: CAWSGVKERETPRVNTQYF. CDR3 DNA sequence: TGTGCCTGGAGTGGCGTCAAGGAGCGGGAGACACCTCGCGTAAATACGCAGTATTTT.

The rearrangement uses TRBV27 and TRBJ2-7, with 7 bases matching TRBD1. Germline V gene sequence: CDR1 MNHEY, CDR2 SMNVEV (reference sequence). There are 14 residues in the CDR3. V dropped 5 bases and J dropped 2; count of bases not matched to a gene: 6. For the CDR3, the DNA is TGTGCCAGCAGTCCCGGGGACAGCACCTACGAGCAGTACTTC. It yields the protein CASSPGDSTYEQYF.

V is TRBV10-3 and J is TRBJ1-1; D gene unclear. Germline lookup yields CDR1 ENHRY and CDR2 SYGVKD. There are 14 residues in the CDR3. Trimming took 6 bases from V and 1 from J, leaving 12 bases between them. CDR3 DNA sequence: TGTGCCATCAGAAGTCCCAGTTCGAACACTGAAGCTTTCTTT. It translates to CAIRSPSSNTEAFF.

V and J are TRBV14 and TRBJ2-1; 9 bases are shared with TRBD1. The germline V gene has CDR1 SGHDN and CDR2 FVKESK. Trimming cost V 1 base and J 6 bases; bases outside gene matches: 10. The CDR3 consists of 17 residues. CDR3 coding DNA: TGTGCCAGCAGCCAAGGTCTATGGACAGGGGCAATCAATGAGCAGTTCTTC. Protein product: CASSQGLWTGAINEQFF.

The V and J genes are TRBV25-1 and TRBJ2-1; TRBD2 might be the D (6 bases). CDR1 MGHDK and CDR2 SYGVNS come from the germline V gene. V was trimmed by 4 bases and J by 4 bases, leaving 11 bases between them. CDR3 length: 14 amino acids. Here the CDR3 reads CASSGLELYNEQFF. The CDR3 DNA sequence: TGTGCCAGCAGTGGACTAGAGCTATACAATGAGCAGTTCTTC.

The chain carries TRBV6-1 and TRBJ2-7; possibly TRBD1 for D (6 bases). CDR1 is MNHNS and CDR2 is SASEGT in the germline V gene. Trimming removed 1 base from V and 5 bases from J, with 9 bases in between. This CDR3 contains 13 residues. CDR3 sequence: CASSEGGLDEQYF. The DNA of the CDR3 is TGTGCCAGCAGTGAAGGGGGGCTAGACGAGCAGTACTTC.